Below are 20 T cell receptor beta chains sequenced from a single sample in a study of cytomegalovirus exposure and HLA in healthy donors. The PCR ran on 60 Vbeta and 13 Jbeta primers. Using immunoSEQ multiplex PCR, the repertoire was profiled, and TCRdb retains in-frame clones only, with some absent. The repertoire includes 100,000 to 150,000 clones, approximately 80% of them detected once, and roughly 1.8% sits in the top ten. The sample taken for sequencing was PBMCs. The receptor source for this set is a man aged 18 to 29 in good health and CMV-seronegative.

This chain connects TRBV4-2 to TRBJ2-7; D perhaps matches TRBD1 (6 bases). CDR1 LGHNA and CDR2 YNFKEQ come from the germline V gene. CDR3 size: 15 residues. The V gene lost 3 bases and the J gene lost 4 bases, with 16 bases spanning the gap. CDR3 coding DNA: TGTGCCAGCAGCCAGCCTGGACAGCAGAGATACGAGCAGTACTTC. It yields the protein CASSQPGQQRYEQYF.

The table lists this clone with a few counts. The J gene is TRBJ2-7, the V gene TRBV10-3, with D possibly TRBD1 on 5 matching bases. V was pared by 2 bases and J by 4 bases, with 12 bases between. There are 14 residues in the CDR3. Germline assignment: CDR1 ENHRY and CDR2 SYGVKD. The CDR3 spells CAISEPRKGYEQYF. For the CDR3, the DNA is TGTGCCATCAGTGAGCCGAGGAAGGGGTACGAGCAGTACTTC.

The rearrangement uses TRBV7-6 and TRBJ2-5; D ambiguous. The CDR3 sequence is 16 residues long. Trimming pared 1 base from V and 2 bases from J, leaving 14 bases between. Germline CDR1 SGHVS, CDR2 FNYEAQ. CDR3 nucleotide sequence: TGTGCCAGCAGCTTAGACGGTCTGGCGGCGCAAGAGACCCAGTACTTC. Encoded protein: CASSLDGLAAQETQYF.

The chain recombines TRBV9 with TRBJ2-3; D may be TRBD1 (6 bases). V was shortened by 6 bases and J by 2 bases, with 13 bases between the two germline ends. Germline V gene sequence: CDR1 SGDLS, CDR2 YYNGEE. This CDR3 has 14 amino acids. This CDR3 reads CASTPGEYTDTQYF. CDR3 coding DNA: TGTGCCAGCACCCCAGGGGAGTACACAGATACGCAGTATTTT.

CDR3 in amino acids: CASTALAGGHNEQFF. Written as DNA, the CDR3 is TGTGCCAGCACCGCCCTAGCGGGGGGGCATAATGAGCAGTTCTTC. This chain connects TRBV2 to TRBJ2-1; 12 bases fit TRBD2. The CDR3 sequence is 15 residues long. Germline CDR1 and CDR2: SNHLY and FYNNEI. J lost 7 bases, V lost 7 bases, and 8 bases had no gene match.

The rearrangement links TRBV19 to TRBJ1-3; no firm D call. There are 15 residues in the CDR3. V gave up 9 bases and J gave up 0 bases, with 15 bases separating them. The germline gives CDR1 LNHDA, CDR2 SQIVND (reference sequence). The CDR3 coding sequence is TGTGCCAGCTCGGAACCAGCGAGCTCTGGAAACACCATATATTTT. Its protein product is CASSEPASSGNTIYF.

The genes are TRBV19 and TRBJ2-7, with TRBD2 identical over 8 bases. This CDR3 contains 13 residues. Losses at the gene ends were 4 bases for V and 4 bases for J; bases not matched to a gene: 3. Germline CDR1 is LNHDA and CDR2 is SQIVND (reference sequence). CDR3 in amino acids: CASSSSGGYEQYF. The CDR3 DNA sequence: TGTGCCAGTAGTAGCTCGGGAGGGTACGAGCAGTACTTC.

The J gene is TRBJ1-2, the V gene TRBV5-1; no reliable D call. The length of the CDR3 is 14 residues. Between the trimmed V and J ends, which lost 3 bases and 7 bases, there was a span of 16 bases. Germline assignment: CDR1 SGHRS and CDR2 YFSETQ. The CDR3: CASSSRGPEVGYTF. CDR3 nucleotides: TGCGCCAGCAGCTCACGTGGTCCTGAGGTTGGCTACACCTTC.

The CDR3 region is CAISDIGGYEQYF. The CDR3 region has the DNA TGTGCCATCAGTGATATTGGCGGCTACGAGCAGTACTTC. This chain uses TRBV10-3 with TRBJ2-7, with D unclear. Germline V gene data show CDR1 as ENHRY and CDR2 as SYGVKD. There are 13 residues in the CDR3. The V end was cut by 3 bases, the J end by 3 bases, with 9 bases between.

V is TRBV19 and J is TRBJ2-1; TRBD2 aligns across 10 bases. Trimming took 5 bases from V and 4 from J; bases not matched to a gene: 11. This CDR3 is built from 17 residues. The germline V gene has CDR1 LNHDA and CDR2 SQIVND (reference sequence). CDR3 nucleotide sequence: TGTGCCAGTAGTGGTTCTAGCGGGGGTCTATTTTACAATGAGCAGTTCTTC. Encoded protein: CASSGSSGGLFYNEQFF.

The rearrangement uses TRBV5-4 and TRBJ2-1; TRBD1 is a possible D gene (5 bases). Germline V lookup: CDR1 SGHNT, CDR2 YYREEE (reference sequence). V lost 4 bases to trimming and J lost 3 bases, with 14 bases between them. CDR3 length equals 15 residues. For the CDR3, the DNA is TGTGCCAGCAGCGAGTCGAAAGGGGACTACAATGAGCAGTTCTTC. Protein: CASSESKGDYNEQFF.

The rearrangement uses TRBV7-8 and TRBJ2-2, with D possibly being TRBD1 (6 bases). V lost 1 base, J lost 6 bases, and 24 bases lay in between. CDR3 length: 19 amino acids. CDR1 is SGHVS and CDR2 is FQNEAQ in the germline V gene. The CDR3 sequence: CASSLEVFLTGRGPGELFF. The CDR3, as DNA: TGTGCCAGCAGCTTAGAGGTTTTCTTGACAGGACGGGGACCCGGGGAGCTGTTTTTT.

This chain's CDR3 is CASSPAGRVEAFF. In DNA, the CDR3 is TGTGCCAGCTCACCCGCGGGGCGCGTTGAAGCTTTCTTT. The chain links TRBV5-4 to TRBJ1-1, with a tentative D call TRBD1 (5 bases). Trimming stripped 7 bases from V and 7 bases from J, with 17 bases between. CDR1 and CDR2 from the germline V gene are SGHNT and YYREEE (reference sequence). The CDR3 is 13 residues long.

This clone was observed once. This chain uses TRBV27 with TRBJ2-3, with D tentatively TRBD2 (5 bases). This CDR3 has 13 amino acids. Trimming took off 10 bases at V and 0 bases at J, with 11 bases between the two ends. Germline-derived CDR1 and CDR2 are MNHEY and SMNVEV (reference sequence). CDR3 bases: TGTGCCACCAGCGGTGCTAGCACAGATACGCAGTATTTT. It yields the protein CATSGASTDTQYF.

The V and J genes are TRBV28 and TRBJ1-1; TRBD1 matches at 8 bases. Germline V gene sequence: CDR1 MDHEN, CDR2 SYDVKM. CDR3 size: 12 residues. V lost 6 bases and J lost 7; bases outside the gene matches: 4. The DNA for the CDR3 is TGTGCCAGCAGACTTGGACAGGGTGAAGCTTTCTTT. Amino acid sequence: CASRLGQGEAFF. Complete variable domain (other parts from reference TRBV28 and TRBJ1-1): DVKVTQSSRYLVKRTGEKVFLECVQDMDHENMFWYRQDPGLGLRLIYFSYDVKMKEKGDIPEGYSVSREKKERFSLILESASTNQTSMYLCASRLGQGEAFFGQGTRLTVV.

The CDR3 reads CASSSEGGKQYF. CDR3 nucleotides: TGTGCCAGCAGCTCGGAGGGTGGGAAGCAGTACTTC. The rearrangement links TRBV7-9 to TRBJ2-7; tentative D call: TRBD2 (6 bases). The CDR3 totals 12 residues. The V gene's germline CDR1 is SEHNR and CDR2 FQNEAQ (reference sequence). The ends were cut back, 4 bases at V and 8 bases at J, with 12 bases in the middle. Drawing the rest from reference TRBV7-9 and TRBJ2-7, the complete variable domain is DTGVSQNPRHKITKRGQNVTFRCDPISEHNRLYWYRQTLGQGPEFLTYFQNEAQLEKSRLLSDRFSAERPKGSFSTLEIQRTEQGDSAMYLCASSSEGGKQYFGPGTRLTVT.

This clone was observed a single time. The rearrangement uses TRBV20-1 and TRBJ1-2; the match to TRBD1 covers 8 bases. The V and J ends lost 5 bases and 8 bases, in that order; junction bases with no gene match: 4. The CDR3 length is 11 residues. CDR1 is DFQATT and CDR2 is SNEGSKA in the germline V gene (reference sequence). The CDR3 sequence: CSARTGKGYTF. The CDR3 nucleotides read TGCAGTGCTCGGACAGGGAAGGGCTACACCTTC.

This clone occurred once. The V and J genes are TRBV19 and TRBJ1-2; D is undetermined. CDR1 and CDR2 from the germline V gene are LNHDA and SQIVND (reference sequence). V lost 3 bases to trimming and J lost 7 bases, with 6 bases between them. The length of the CDR3 is 11 residues. The CDR3 DNA reads TGTGCCAGTAGTATCGGGTTTGGCTACACCTTC. Translated, it gives CASSIGFGYTF.

The chain couples TRBV13 to TRBJ1-2; 7 bases are shared with TRBD1. Germline V lookup: CDR1 PRHDT, CDR2 FYEKMQ (reference sequence). The CDR3 consists of 14 residues. J gave up 0 bases and V 4 bases, and 2 bases lay outside the gene matches. CDR3: CASSSTGANYGYTF. CDR3 DNA: TGTGCCAGCAGCTCAACAGGGGCTAACTATGGCTACACCTTC.

The CDR3 loop reads CASSDSQGEKLFF. The DNA for the CDR3 is TGTGCCAGCAGTGACAGCCAGGGAGAAAAACTGTTTTTT. The genes are TRBV7-9 and TRBJ1-4, with D perhaps matching TRBD1 (5 bases). CDR3 length equals 13 residues. With 6 bases removed from V and 8 bases from J, the gap between germline ends came to 13 bases. The germline gives CDR1 SEHNR, CDR2 FQNEAQ (reference sequence).